This is a list of T cell receptor beta chains from one sample in a study of cytomegalovirus exposure and HLA in healthy donors. Clones were read by immunoSEQ multiplex PCR, and TCRdb kept only the in-frame ones, dropping some. The table records about 100,000 clones, around 74% of them present only once. Sequenced input: PBMCs. The source is a middle-aged man in good health and CMV-seropositive. The CDR3 runs from the conserved cysteine through the conserved F or W. The D gene is left open where the match is weak. Not every row has a clone size; where given, it reads once, few, many or a size class.

TRBV11-2	few	-	18	TRBJ2-1	CASSLLQDAGVFYNEQFF	TGTGCCAGCAGCCTACTTCAAGATGCAGGGGTCTTCTACAATGAGCAGTTCTTC
TRBV6-5	-	-	14	TRBJ1-2	CASSYAGTNYGYTF	TGTGCCAGCAGTTACGCCGGGACTAACTATGGCTACACCTTC
TRBV29-1	-	-	14	TRBJ1-1	CSVLLFGRGTEAFF	TGCAGCGTCCTATTGTTTGGCAGGGGCACTGAAGCTTTCTTT
TRBV5-1	-	TRBD1	13	TRBJ1-2	CASSPQGEYGYTF	TGCGCCAGCAGCCCTCAGGGGGAGTATGGCTACACCTTC
TRBV6-5	-	TRBD1	13	TRBJ2-7	CASSETGGREQYF	TGTGCCAGCAGTGAGACAGGGGGCCGCGAGCAGTACTTC
TRBV6-1	-	-	15	TRBJ2-7	CASSEATGTPYEQYF	TGTGCCAGCAGTGAAGCAACAGGGACACCCTACGAGCAGTACTTC
TRBV13	-	TRBD1	13	TRBJ1-5	CASSRQGDQPQHF	TGTGCCAGCAGCCGACAGGGGGATCAGCCCCAGCATTTT
TRBV28	-	-	15	TRBJ1-2	CASSYLTSGNYGYTF	TGTGCCAGCAGTTATCTCACCTCGGGAAACTATGGCTACACCTTC
TRBV7-9	-	-	16	TRBJ1-6	CASSLSLGQLHSPLHF	TGTGCCAGCAGCTTATCTCTGGGACAACTTCATTCACCCCTCCACTTT
TRBV6-1	-	-	16	TRBJ2-5	CASSEGGAIGRETQYF	TGTGCCAGCAGTGAAGGCGGGGCCATAGGGCGGGAGACCCAGTACTTC
TRBV2	-	TRBD2	15	TRBJ2-2	CASRGTSGRTGELFF	TGTGCCAGCAGGGGGACTAGCGGGCGGACCGGGGAGCTGTTTTTT
TRBV11-3	-	TRBD1	17	TRBJ2-2	CASTAYVQGLNTGELFF	TGTGCCAGCACAGCTTATGTACAGGGGCTGAACACCGGGGAGCTGTTTTTT
TRBV9	-	TRBD2	15	TRBJ2-2	CASHRSGIGTGELFF	TGTGCCAGCCATAGAAGCGGGATCGGTACCGGGGAGCTGTTTTTT
TRBV6-5	-	TRBD1	15	TRBJ2-7	CASSPSRDSRYEQYF	TGTGCCAGCAGTCCCTCCCGGGACAGCCGATACGAGCAGTACTTC
TRBV25-1	few	-	14	TRBJ2-3	CASSKLHHTDTQYF	TGTGCCAGCAGTAAGCTCCACCACACAGATACGCAGTATTTT
TRBV5-1	-	TRBD1	15	TRBJ2-4	CASSLAAGGTTIQYF	TGCGCCAGCAGCTTGGCCGCAGGGGGCACGACCATTCAGTACTTC
TRBV15	once	-	14	TRBJ1-2	CATSRGTSNYGYTF	TGTGCCACCAGCAGAGGTACTTCTAACTATGGCTACACCTTC
TRBV7-2	-	-	17	TRBJ2-7	CASSPSLYRLRLNEQYF	TGTGCCAGCAGCCCCTCTTTGTACAGGCTCCGTCTCAACGAGCAGTACTTC
TRBV18	-	TRBD1	16	TRBJ1-3	CASSPTGQTSGNTIYF	TGTGCCAGCTCACCGACGGGACAGACCTCTGGAAACACCATATATTTT
TRBV15	-	-	14	TRBJ1-1	CATSNILQEGEAFF	TGTGCCACCAGCAATATTCTACAGGAAGGTGAAGCTTTCTTT
TRBV27	once	TRBD2	17	TRBJ2-7	CASSPSSSSGRAIEQYF	TGTGCCAGCAGTCCCTCCTCCTCTAGCGGGAGGGCCATCGAGCAGTACTTC
TRBV27	-	TRBD1	15	TRBJ1-1	CASSKGARGPTEAFF	TGTGCCAGCAGTAAAGGGGCCAGGGGGCCCACTGAAGCTTTCTTT
TRBV4-1	medium-sized	TRBD1	12	TRBJ1-1	CASSPGTDEAFF	TGCGCCAGCAGCCCCGGGACAGATGAAGCTTTCTTT
TRBV29-1	-	-	13	TRBJ1-4	CSVRTATNEKLFF	TGCAGCGTTCGCACAGCAACTAATGAAAAACTGTTTTTT
TRBV9	-	-	15	TRBJ2-5	CASSVGVAYQETQYF	TGTGCCAGCAGCGTAGGGGTAGCTTACCAAGAGACCCAGTACTTC
TRBV7-8	-	-	14	TRBJ1-4	CASSEGGYNEKLFF	TGTGCCAGCAGCGAAGGGGGTTATAACGAAAAACTGTTTTTT
TRBV7-9	few	TRBD1	15	TRBJ1-2	CASSPGSLDRDGYTF	TGTGCCAGCAGCCCCGGGAGCCTGGACAGGGATGGCTACACCTTC
TRBV29-1	-	TRBD2	16	TRBJ2-7	CSVEVLAGAPTYEQYF	TGCAGCGTTGAAGTACTAGCGGGGGCCCCAACCTACGAGCAGTACTTC
TRBV29-1	-	TRBD2	13	TRBJ2-1	CSVEGRTSNEQFF	TGCAGCGTTGAAGGTCGGACTAGCAATGAGCAGTTCTTC
TRBV11-2	-	TRBD1	15	TRBJ2-7	CASSVGQGPLREQYF	TGTGCCAGCAGCGTCGGACAGGGACCCCTCCGGGAGCAGTACTTC
TRBV7-9	-	-	14	TRBJ2-1	CASSLDSAYNEQFF	TGTGCCAGCAGCTTAGATAGTGCTTACAATGAGCAGTTCTTC
TRBV6-7	-	-	19	TRBJ1-1	CASSYPRGGAKMRNTEAFF	TGTGCCAGCAGTTACCCCCGGGGGGGGGCAAAAATGAGGAACACTGAAGCTTTCTTT
TRBV6-5	-	-	13	TRBJ1-6	CASRPQGNSPLHF	TGTGCCAGCAGGCCACAGGGAAATTCACCCCTCCACTTT
TRBV14	-	TRBD1	14	TRBJ1-2	CASSQLGQEVDYTF	TGTGCCAGCAGCCAGCTGGGACAGGAGGTGGACTACACCTTC
TRBV18	-	-	14	TRBJ2-5	CASSPGLRRETQYF	TGTGCCAGCTCACCGGGACTCCGGCGAGAGACCCAGTACTTC
TRBV7-8	-	-	16	TRBJ2-7	CASSPTGVSSSYEQYF	TGTGCCAGCAGCCCTACAGGAGTGAGCTCTTCCTACGAGCAGTACTTC
TRBV7-2	-	-	14	TRBJ1-6	CASSSGLGNSPLHF	TGTGCCAGCAGCAGTGGATTGGGCAATTCACCCCTCCACTTT
TRBV6-6	-	TRBD2	15	TRBJ2-3	CASSYKRGSTDTQYF	TGTGCCAGCAGTTACAAGCGGGGGAGCACAGATACGCAGTATTTT
TRBV25-1	-	-	17	TRBJ2-7	CASSDDLARLTKSEQYF	TGTGCCAGCAGTGATGACCTTGCAAGACTGACGAAGAGCGAGCAGTACTTC
TRBV28	-	TRBD2	15	TRBJ2-7	CASSFLAGGSYEQYF	TGTGCCAGCAGTTTTCTAGCGGGGGGTTCCTACGAGCAGTACTTC
TRBV15	few	-	16	TRBJ2-3	CATRNWDISSTDTQYF	TGTGCCACCAGGAACTGGGACATCTCTAGCACAGATACGCAGTATTTT
TRBV1	once	-	14	TRBJ2-7	CTGKREGVFSEQYF	TGCACCGGTAAGCGGGAGGGGGTCTTCTCCGAGCAGTACTTC
TRBV29-1	-	-	12	TRBJ2-7	CSARGTSYEQYF	TGCAGCGCCCGAGGTACTTCCTACGAGCAGTACTTC
TRBV6-5	-	TRBD2	16	TRBJ2-1	CASSLSLGLAGGEQFF	TGTGCCAGCAGTTTATCCCTCGGACTAGCGGGGGGGGAGCAGTTCTTC
TRBV6-5	-	-	14	TRBJ2-7	CASILVESSYEQYF	TGTGCCAGCATCCTGGTGGAGAGCTCCTACGAGCAGTACTTC
TRBV5-1	-	-	13	TRBJ1-4	CASSLGQNEKLFF	TGCGCCAGCAGCTTGGGCCAGAATGAAAAACTGTTTTTT
TRBV19	-	TRBD1	14	TRBJ1-1	CASSERDSYTEAFF	TGTGCCAGTAGTGAACGGGACAGCTACACTGAAGCTTTCTTT
TRBV27	-	TRBD1	19	TRBJ1-6	CASTQTGGTGMSQKSPLHF	TGTGCCAGCACCCAAACGGGGGGGACAGGGATGTCTCAGAAATCACCCCTCCACTTT
TRBV10-1	-	TRBD1	13	TRBJ2-7	CASIEDRGDEQYF	TGCGCCAGCATTGAAGACAGGGGCGACGAGCAGTACTTC
TRBV4-3	-	TRBD1	16	TRBJ1-1	CASSKYTTGTNTEAFF	TGCGCCAGCAGCAAATATACGACAGGGACGAACACTGAAGCTTTCTTT
TRBV15	few	-	14	TRBJ2-3	CATSSHSGLDTQYF	TGTGCCACCAGCAGCCACTCGGGTCTGGATACGCAGTATTTT
TRBV5-4	-	TRBD1	15	TRBJ2-7	CASSWGDRIGYEQYF	TGTGCCAGCAGCTGGGGGGACAGGATTGGTTACGAGCAGTACTTC
TRBV5-4	-	TRBD1	16	TRBJ2-5	CASSPRTGEVVETQYF	TGTGCCAGCAGCCCCCGGACAGGGGAGGTAGTAGAGACCCAGTACTTC
TRBV6-5	few	-	13	TRBJ1-1	CASSYSRNTEAFF	TGTGCCAGCAGTTACTCCCGGAACACTGAAGCTTTCTTT
TRBV11-2	-	-	16	TRBJ2-3	CASSSFRDLNEDTQYF	TGTGCCAGCAGCTCATTCCGGGACTTGAATGAGGATACGCAGTATTTT